Below, one T cell receptor (beta chain) is given with its context. Its specificity is unknown. Each CDR3 protein is one row after TCRdb ran MiXCR on the 5' RACE reads. The data contain 30,000 to 40,000 distinct CDR3 sequences, around 10% of them singletons. The data derive from a study of neurological immune-mediated disorders. The CDR3 covers 13 residues. CDR1 and CDR2 from the germline V gene are DFQATT and SNEGSKA (reference sequence). V was pared by 7 bases and J by 11 bases, with 21 bases between. General study findings and limits: TCR clonal expansion peaked in HTLV-1-associated myelopathy patients and was lowest in multiple sclerosis patients. None of the CDR3 amino acid sequences of expanded clones were shared across subjects, and this suggested private repertoires in all groups.

The time point: technical triplicate 1. Libraries used 2 million unsorted PBMCs kept frozen in RNAlater. Sequencing was done on a sample of PBMCs. The receptor comes from a man between 60 and 75 years old with HTLV-1-associated myelopathy (HAM/TSP). The gene calls are TRBV20-1 and TRBJ1-5; TRBD1 is a possible D gene (6 bases). CDR3 loop: CSERGGGGQTQHF. CDR3 bases: TGCAGTGAGAGAGGGGGGGGCGGACAGACCCAGCATTTT.